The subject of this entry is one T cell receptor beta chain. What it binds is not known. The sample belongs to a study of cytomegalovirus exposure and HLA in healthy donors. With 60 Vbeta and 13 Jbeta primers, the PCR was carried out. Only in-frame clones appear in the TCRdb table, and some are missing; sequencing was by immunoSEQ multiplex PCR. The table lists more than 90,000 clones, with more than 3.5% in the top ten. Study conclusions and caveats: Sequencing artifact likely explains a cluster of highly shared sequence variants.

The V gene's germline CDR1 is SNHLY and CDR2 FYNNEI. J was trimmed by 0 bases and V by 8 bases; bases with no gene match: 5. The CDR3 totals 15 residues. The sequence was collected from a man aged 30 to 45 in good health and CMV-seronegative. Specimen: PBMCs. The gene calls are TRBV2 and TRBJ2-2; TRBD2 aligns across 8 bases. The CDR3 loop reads CASGGGLANTGELFF. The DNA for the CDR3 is TGTGCCAGCGGGGGGGGACTAGCGAACACCGGGGAGCTGTTTTTT.